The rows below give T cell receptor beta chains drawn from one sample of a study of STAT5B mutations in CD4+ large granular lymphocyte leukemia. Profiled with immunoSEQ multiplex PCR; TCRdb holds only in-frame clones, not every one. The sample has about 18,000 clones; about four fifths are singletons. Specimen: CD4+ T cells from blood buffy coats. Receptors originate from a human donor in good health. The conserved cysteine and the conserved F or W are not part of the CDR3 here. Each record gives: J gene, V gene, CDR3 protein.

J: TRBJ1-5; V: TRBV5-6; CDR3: ASSLAANNQPQH
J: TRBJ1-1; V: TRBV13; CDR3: ASSFPVFLVTNTEAF
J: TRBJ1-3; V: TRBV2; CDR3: ASSGDRLSGNTIY
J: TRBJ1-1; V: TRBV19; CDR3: ASSPRTGAEAF
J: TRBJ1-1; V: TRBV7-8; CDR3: ASSFWTGRAEAF
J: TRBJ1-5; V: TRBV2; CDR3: ASSQDRDNQPQH
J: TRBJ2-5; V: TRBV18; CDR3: ASSRSVLAGGKETQY
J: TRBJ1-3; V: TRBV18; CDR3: ASSRTVLRLSPGNTIY
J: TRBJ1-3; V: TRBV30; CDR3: AWSVYGGLSGNTIY
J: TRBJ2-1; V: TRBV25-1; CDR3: ASSGLGGIAYNEQF
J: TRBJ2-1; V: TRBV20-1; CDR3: SATPRDEQF
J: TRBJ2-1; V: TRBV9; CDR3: ASSVTSGSYNEQF
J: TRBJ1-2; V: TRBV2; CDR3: ASSESTGGAYGYT
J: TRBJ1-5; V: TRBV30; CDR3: AWSYDSNQPQH
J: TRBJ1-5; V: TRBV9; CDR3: ASSVGQGGNQPQH
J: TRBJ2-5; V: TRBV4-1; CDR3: ASSQNPSGGGTETQY
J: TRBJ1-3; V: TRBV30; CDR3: AWVGQTFSGNTIY
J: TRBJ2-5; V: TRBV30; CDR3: AWGMTSAQETQY
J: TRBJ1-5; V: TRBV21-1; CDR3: ASSKVWQYSNQPQH
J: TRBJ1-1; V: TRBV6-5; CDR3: ASRVMAAMNTEAF
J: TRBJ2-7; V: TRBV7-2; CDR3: ASSLNRDYEQY
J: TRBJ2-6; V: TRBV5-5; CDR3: ASSLQGPGSGANVLT
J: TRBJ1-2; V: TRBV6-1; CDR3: ASSPRTDYGYT
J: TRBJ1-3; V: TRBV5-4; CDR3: ASSQGSGNTIY
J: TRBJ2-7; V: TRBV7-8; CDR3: ASSSRTSRAYEQY
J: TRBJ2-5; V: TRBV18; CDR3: ASSPKTQRETQY
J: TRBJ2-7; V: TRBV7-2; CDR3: ASSLMRDSAEQY
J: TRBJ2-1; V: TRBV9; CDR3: ASSGIGRKEIEQF
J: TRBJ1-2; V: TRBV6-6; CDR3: ASSYDRVNGYT
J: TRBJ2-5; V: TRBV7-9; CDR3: ASSLAASGGETQY
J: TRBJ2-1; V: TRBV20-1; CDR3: SARDRGEQF
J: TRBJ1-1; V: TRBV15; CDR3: ATGDWGTRYTEAF
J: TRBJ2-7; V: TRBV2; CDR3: ASSSRTAAYEQY
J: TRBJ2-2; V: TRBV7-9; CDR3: ASSLVQAGELF
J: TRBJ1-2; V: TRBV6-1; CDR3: ASPWGGGLGYT
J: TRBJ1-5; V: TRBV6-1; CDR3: ASSARDRGLQPQH
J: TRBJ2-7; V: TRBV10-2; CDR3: ASRETSGSIYEQY
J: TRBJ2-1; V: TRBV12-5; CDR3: ASGLGLSGRPYNEQF
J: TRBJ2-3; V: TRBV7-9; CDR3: ASSLAGGRDTQY
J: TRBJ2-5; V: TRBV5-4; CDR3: ASSPSGTSGRETQY
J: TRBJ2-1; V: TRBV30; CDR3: ASTRVGRALINEQF
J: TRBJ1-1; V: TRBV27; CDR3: ASSSPGGVNTEAF
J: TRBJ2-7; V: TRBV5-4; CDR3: ASSSRVAGAYEQY
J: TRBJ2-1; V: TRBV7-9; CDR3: ASSFTSGADEQF
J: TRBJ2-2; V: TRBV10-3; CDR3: AISLNGGSGELF
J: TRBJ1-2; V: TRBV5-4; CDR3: ASSLGGAEGYGYT